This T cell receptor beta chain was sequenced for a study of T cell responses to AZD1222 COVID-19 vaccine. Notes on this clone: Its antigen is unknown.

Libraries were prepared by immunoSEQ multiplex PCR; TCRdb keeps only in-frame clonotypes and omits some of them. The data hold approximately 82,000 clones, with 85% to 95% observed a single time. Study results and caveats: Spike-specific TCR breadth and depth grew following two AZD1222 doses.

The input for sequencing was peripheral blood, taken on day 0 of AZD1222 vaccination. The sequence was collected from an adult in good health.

The CDR3 is CASGQSTTGLNAFF. The CDR3 region has the DNA TGTGCTAGTGGGCAATCCACGACAGGTTTGAATGCTTTCTTT. The chain has TRBV12-5 and TRBJ1-1; possible D gene TRBD1, 6 bases. The CDR3 covers 14 residues. In germline, CDR1 is LGHNT, CDR2 FRNRAP. With 6 bases removed from V and 11 bases from J, the gap between germline ends came to 22 bases. Variable domain in full (rest from reference TRBV12-5 and TRBJ1-1): DARVTQTPRHKVTEMGQEVTMRCQPILGHNTVFWYRQTMMQGLELLAYFRNRAPLDDSGMPKDRFSAEMPDATLATLKIQPSEPRDSAVYFCASGQSTTGLNAFFGQGTRLTVV.